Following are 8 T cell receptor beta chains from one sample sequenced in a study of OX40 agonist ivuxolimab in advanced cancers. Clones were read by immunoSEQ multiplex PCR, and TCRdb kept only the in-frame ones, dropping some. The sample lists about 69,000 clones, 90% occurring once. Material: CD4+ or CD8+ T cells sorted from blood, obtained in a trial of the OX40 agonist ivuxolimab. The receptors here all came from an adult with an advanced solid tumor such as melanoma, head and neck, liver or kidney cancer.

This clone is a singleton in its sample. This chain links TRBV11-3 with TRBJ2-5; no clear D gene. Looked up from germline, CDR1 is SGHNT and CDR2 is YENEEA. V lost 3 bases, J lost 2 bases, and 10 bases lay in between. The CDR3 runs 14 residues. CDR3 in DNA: TGTGCCAGCAGCTTGGGCCTCTTGCAAGAGACCCAGTACTTC. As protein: CASSLGLLQETQYF.

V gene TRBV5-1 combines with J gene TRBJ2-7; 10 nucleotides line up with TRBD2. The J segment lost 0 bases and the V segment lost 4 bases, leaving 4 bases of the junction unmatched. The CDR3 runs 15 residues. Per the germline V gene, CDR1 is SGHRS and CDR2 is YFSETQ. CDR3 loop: CASSPRTSGSYEQYF. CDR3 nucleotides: TGCGCCAGCAGCCCCAGGACTAGCGGCTCCTACGAGCAGTACTTC.

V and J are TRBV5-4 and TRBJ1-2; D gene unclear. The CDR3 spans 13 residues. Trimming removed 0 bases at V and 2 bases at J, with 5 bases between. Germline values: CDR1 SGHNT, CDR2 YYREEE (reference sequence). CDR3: CASSLADNYGYTF. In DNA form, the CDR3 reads TGTGCCAGCAGCTTGGCGGACAACTATGGCTACACCTTC. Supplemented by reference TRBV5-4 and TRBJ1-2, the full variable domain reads ETGVTQSPTHLIKTRGQQVTLRCSSQSGHNTVSWYQQALGQGPQFIFQYYREEENGRGNFPPRFSGLQFPNYSSELNVNALELDDSALYLCASSLADNYGYTFGSGTRLTVV.

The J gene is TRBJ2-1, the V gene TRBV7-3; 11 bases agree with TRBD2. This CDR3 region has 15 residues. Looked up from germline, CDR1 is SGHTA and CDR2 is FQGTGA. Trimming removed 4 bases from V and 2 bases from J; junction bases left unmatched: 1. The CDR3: CASSWGLAAYNEQFF. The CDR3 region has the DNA TGTGCCAGCAGCTGGGGACTAGCGGCCTACAATGAGCAGTTCTTC.

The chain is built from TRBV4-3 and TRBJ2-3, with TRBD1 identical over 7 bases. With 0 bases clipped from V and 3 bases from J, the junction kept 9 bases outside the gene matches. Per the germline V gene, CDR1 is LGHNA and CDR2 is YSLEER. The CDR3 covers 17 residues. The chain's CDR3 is CASSQEWAGGGTDTQYF. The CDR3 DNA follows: TGCGCCAGCAGCCAAGAATGGGCAGGGGGTGGTACAGATACGCAGTATTTT.

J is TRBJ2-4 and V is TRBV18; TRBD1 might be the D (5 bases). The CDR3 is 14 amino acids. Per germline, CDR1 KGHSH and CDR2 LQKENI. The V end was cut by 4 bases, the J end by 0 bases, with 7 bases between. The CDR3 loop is CASSQQGAKNIQYF. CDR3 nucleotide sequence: TGTGCCAGCTCACAGCAGGGAGCCAAAAACATTCAGTACTTC. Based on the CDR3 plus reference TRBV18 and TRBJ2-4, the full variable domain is NAGVMQNPRHLVRRRGQEARLRCSPMKGHSHVYWYRQLPEEGLKFMVYLQKENIIDESGMPKERFSAEFPKEGPSILRIQQVVRGDSAAYFCASSQQGAKNIQYFGAGTRLSVL.

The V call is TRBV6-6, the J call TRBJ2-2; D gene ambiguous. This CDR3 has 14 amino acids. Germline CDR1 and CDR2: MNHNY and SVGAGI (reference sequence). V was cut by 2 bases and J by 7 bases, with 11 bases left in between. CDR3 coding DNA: TGTGCCAGCAGTTACGAAGGGCACTACGGGGAGCTGTTTTTT. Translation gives CASSYEGHYGELFF.

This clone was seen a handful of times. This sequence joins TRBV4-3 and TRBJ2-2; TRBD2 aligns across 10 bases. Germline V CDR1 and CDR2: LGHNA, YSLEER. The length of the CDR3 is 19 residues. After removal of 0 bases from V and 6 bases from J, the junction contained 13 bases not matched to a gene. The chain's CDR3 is CASSQEVRLYSGRPGELFF. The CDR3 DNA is TGCGCCAGCAGCCAAGAGGTACGCCTTTATAGCGGGAGGCCCGGGGAGCTGTTTTTT.